This TCR beta chain originates from a study of blood T cell repertoires in COVID-19. Study in general: Collection of acute and convalescent COVID-19 samples took place in the United States, Italy and Spain.

Those who participated ranged in age from roughly 18 to 89 years and resided in about 24 US areas. The authors' processing: Amplification from reference gene primers served as the basis for estimated nucleated cell counts. Only in-frame clones appear in the TCRdb table, and some are missing; sequencing was by immunoSEQ multiplex PCR. V, J and clone size reflect that table, while D and trimming were determined from the DNA. The data hold fewer than 400,000 clones, with over 75% observed a single time. The CDR3 contains 11 residues. The germline V and J ends were trimmed by 6 bases and 6 bases, with 9 bases remaining between them. In germline, CDR1 is MNHEY, CDR2 SVGAGI.

This TCR came from a man aged 30 to 39 who had recovered from COVID-19. The chain links TRBV6-5 to TRBJ2-7; TRBD1 is a possible D gene (6 bases). Source material: PBMCs or T cells enriched from blood (not recorded which). The CDR3, as DNA: TGTGCCAGCAGCCAGGGGCCCGAGCAGTACTTC. It is translated as CASSQGPEQYF.